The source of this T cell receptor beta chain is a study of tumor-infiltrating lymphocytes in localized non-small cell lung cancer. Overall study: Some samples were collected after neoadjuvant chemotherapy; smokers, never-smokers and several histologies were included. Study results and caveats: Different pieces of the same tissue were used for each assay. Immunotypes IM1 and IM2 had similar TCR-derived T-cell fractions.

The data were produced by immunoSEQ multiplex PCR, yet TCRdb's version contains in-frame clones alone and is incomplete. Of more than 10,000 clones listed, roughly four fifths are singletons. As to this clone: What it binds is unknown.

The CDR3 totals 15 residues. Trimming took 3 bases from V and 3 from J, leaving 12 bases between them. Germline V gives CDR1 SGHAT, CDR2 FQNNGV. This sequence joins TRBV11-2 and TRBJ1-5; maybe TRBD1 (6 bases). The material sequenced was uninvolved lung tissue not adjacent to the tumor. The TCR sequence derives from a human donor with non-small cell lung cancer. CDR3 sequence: CASSFSGTNNQPQHF. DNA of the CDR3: TGTGCCAGCAGCTTTTCCGGGACAAACAATCAGCCCCAGCATTTT. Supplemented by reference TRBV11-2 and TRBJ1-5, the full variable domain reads EAGVAQSPRYKIIEKRQSVAFWCNPISGHATLYWYQQILGQGPKLLIQFQNNGVVDDSQLPKDRFSAERLKGVDSTLKIQPAKLEDSAVYLCASSFSGTNNQPQHFGDGTRLSIL.